These T cell receptor beta chains were read from a single sample in a study of shared clonotypes between healthy human individuals. Here immunoSEQ multiplex PCR was the method, and the copy in TCRdb shows in-frame clones only, minus some. This sample has fewer than 600,000 clones, with 75% to 85% found just once. The sequenced material came from PBMCs. These receptors came from a woman aged 40 to 50 in good health. Some clones in this sample may be carry-over from other donors' samples. Both conserved end residues are part of each CDR3. D genes are given only for firm matches. For some rows the clone size is stated as once, few or many, or as a class when expanded; others skip it.

D	V	J	size	CDR3
.	TRBV6-4	TRBJ1-5	few	CARECTGNQPQHF
TRBD1	TRBV28	TRBJ1-2	.	CASGFVDRAYGYTF
TRBD2	TRBV2	TRBJ2-1	.	CASSDPSGSYNEQFF
.	TRBV27	TRBJ2-5	once	CASSKTRQETQYF
.	TRBV6-1	TRBJ2-7	.	CAEDRDVSSYEQYF
TRBD2	TRBV19	TRBJ2-1	few	CASSIAGGRASRYNEQFF
TRBD2	TRBV30	TRBJ2-1	.	CAWRLAGNNEQFF
.	TRBV9	TRBJ2-7	.	CASSHPRDVVGDYEQYF
TRBD2	TRBV5-4	TRBJ2-3	.	CASSRSGASTDTQYF
.	TRBV7-6	TRBJ2-7	.	CASSLTASYEQYF
.	TRBV11-2	TRBJ1-3	.	CASNMFSGNTIYF
.	TRBV7-9	TRBJ2-2	.	CASSPPEGRPGELFF
TRBD2	TRBV15	TRBJ2-5	.	CATSRPLAAQETQYF
TRBD2	TRBV2	TRBJ2-5	.	CASSEGGYSVGTQYF
.	TRBV19	TRBJ1-5	.	CASSTTAYSNQPQHF
.	TRBV7-9	TRBJ2-3	.	CASSLDKAGPSSTDTQYF
.	TRBV4-1	TRBJ2-7	.	CASSQVVGSSYEQYF
.	TRBV6-1	TRBJ1-1	.	CASALTLNTEAFF
.	TRBV7-2	TRBJ2-5	.	CASSLQFVGGGETQYF
.	TRBV18	TRBJ2-7	.	CASSPLNSGDYEQYF
TRBD1	TRBV29-1	TRBJ2-7	.	CSARGPPYEQYF
TRBD2	TRBV7-2	TRBJ2-5	.	CASGAGGQETQYF
TRBD2	TRBV6-6	TRBJ2-3	.	CASSSTASGRATQYF
TRBD1	TRBV5-1	TRBJ2-1	once	CASSFGDRVNEQFF
.	TRBV4-3	TRBJ1-4	once	CASSQVFTWLDEKLFF
TRBD2	TRBV5-1	TRBJ2-7	few	CASSLEGLAGSEQYF
.	TRBV9	TRBJ2-7	.	CASSSLGSYEQYF
TRBD1	TRBV19	TRBJ2-7	.	CASSSGGQMMDEQYF
TRBD2	TRBV7-9	TRBJ2-1	.	CASSLALAGSYNEQFF
TRBD2	TRBV5-4	TRBJ2-2	.	CASSLAPRGGAGELFF
TRBD1	TRBV7-9	TRBJ1-2	.	CASSLVQGSYGYTF
TRBD1	TRBV11-3	TRBJ2-5	.	CASSDRGRETQYF
.	TRBV5-1	TRBJ2-7	few	CASSLTYYEQYF
.	TRBV6-5	TRBJ1-3	.	CASSGMSSGNTIYF
TRBD1	TRBV19	TRBJ1-5	.	CASRDRGYQPQHF
.	TRBV4-1	TRBJ1-2	.	CASSQPGLSYGYTF
.	TRBV28	TRBJ2-1	.	CASSPPATNEQFF
TRBD1	TRBV29-1	TRBJ1-1	.	CSVSAGTGGTEAFF
.	TRBV20-1	TRBJ1-5	few	CSARGVQPQHF
.	TRBV4-3	TRBJ2-5	.	CASSQDSGREIGETQYF
TRBD2	TRBV19	TRBJ2-1	.	CASSIDSGAGNEQFF
.	TRBV27	TRBJ1-1	.	CASRFTGVSGTEAFF
.	TRBV19	TRBJ1-1	.	CASTNPGVNTEAFF
TRBD1	TRBV19	TRBJ1-4	once	CASNPGQGFNEKLFF
TRBD1	TRBV28	TRBJ2-5	.	CASSFSDRETQYF
.	TRBV18	TRBJ2-5	.	CASSLNLDSPETQYF
.	TRBV6-5	TRBJ1-2	.	CASSRSREANYGYTF
.	TRBV18	TRBJ1-5	.	CASSPYPLTAYSNQPQHF
TRBD2	TRBV18	TRBJ2-6	.	CASSGMLAGGGGANVLTF